These T cell receptor beta chains were read from a single sample in a study of cytomegalovirus exposure and HLA in healthy donors. The protocol was immunoSEQ multiplex PCR, while the TCRdb copy is restricted to in-frame clones and leaves out a portion. Of 150,000 to 180,000 clones listed, over 65% are singletons. Sequencing was performed on PBMCs. The receptor source for this set is a man aged 25 to 40 in good health and CMV-seronegative. CDR3s include the opening cysteine and the closing phenylalanine or tryptophan. A D gene is named only where the DNA matches it firmly.

cdr3_length d_call j_call v_call cdr3_aa
14 - TRBJ1-4 TRBV9 CASSVRQADEKLFF
14 TRBD1 TRBJ1-5 TRBV28 CASSSGTVHQPQHF
14 - TRBJ2-7 TRBV28 CASHTGTSSYEQYF
15 TRBD2 TRBJ2-2 TRBV7-6 CASSLELADTGELFF
12 - TRBJ1-1 TRBV7-2 CASSPKGLSAFF
15 - TRBJ2-5 TRBV4-3 CASSQDAGNGETQYF
14 - TRBJ2-1 TRBV6-5 CASSYGSSYNEQFF
15 TRBD1 TRBJ1-4 TRBV23-1 CASSHQDRVNEKLFF
12 - TRBJ1-1 TRBV30 CAWSIKNTEAFF
14 TRBD1 TRBJ2-7 TRBV28 CATSLFGTGYEQYF
13 - TRBJ2-7 TRBV18 CASSPGAPYEQYF
15 TRBD2 TRBJ2-7 TRBV7-2 CASSAGTSGVGEQYF
17 - TRBJ2-1 TRBV29-1 CSVQTQGGVSSYNEQFF
14 TRBD1 TRBJ2-7 TRBV29-1 CSVELRDSSYEQYF
16 TRBD1 TRBJ1-1 TRBV6-5 CASSFLGQGKNTEAFF
13 TRBD1 TRBJ1-2 TRBV14 CASSPDRGYGYTF
13 - TRBJ1-1 TRBV5-5 CASSLAGETEAFF
16 - TRBJ1-5 TRBV19 CASSDSGDSGHQPQHF
13 - TRBJ1-1 TRBV9 CASSVKRNTEAFF
15 TRBD2 TRBJ2-1 TRBV7-3 CASSLGSSGGPEQFF
16 TRBD1 TRBJ2-7 TRBV5-1 CASSLAGGTGGNEQYF
15 - TRBJ2-3 TRBV7-6 CASSTLGGGTDTQYF
12 - TRBJ1-5 TRBV5-6 CASSLADQPQHF